This is a list of T cell receptor beta chains from one sample in a study of cytomegalovirus exposure and HLA in healthy donors. TCRdb keeps only in-frame clones here, not all; method: immunoSEQ multiplex PCR. The sample records more than 80,000 clones, roughly two thirds being singletons. The sequenced material came from PBMCs. The receptors come from a female donor in good health and CMV-seronegative. The CDR3 runs from the conserved cysteine through the conserved F or W. The order of the fields is J gene, D gene, clone size, V gene, CDR3 protein, CDR3 DNA. The D gene is left open where the match is weak. Rows give clone size only sometimes, using once, few, many, or a class for an expanded clone.

>TRBJ2-7|.|.|TRBV6-1
CASSERAGRTASYEQYF
TGTGCCAGCAGTGAAAGGGCCGGGAGAACAGCATCCTACGAGCAGTACTTC
>TRBJ2-3|.|few|TRBV7-2
CASSPARGTDTQYF
TGTGCCAGCAGCCCCGCCCGGGGGACAGATACGCAGTATTTT
>TRBJ1-5|.|.|TRBV5-1
CASSLGPLAPQPQHF
TGCGCCAGCAGCTTGGGCCCTCTAGCTCCTCAGCCCCAGCATTTT
>TRBJ1-6|.|.|TRBV30
CAWSAIGTFQNSPLHF
TGTGCCTGGAGTGCCATAGGGACATTCCAGAATTCACCCCTCCACTTT
>TRBJ1-2|.|few|TRBV7-2
CASSFLGAWEGGYTF
TGTGCCAGCAGCTTCTTGGGGGCTTGGGAAGGGGGCTACACCTTC
>TRBJ2-7|TRBD2|once|TRBV27
CASSPTSGLYEQYF
TGTGCCAGCAGCCCGACTAGCGGGCTATACGAGCAGTACTTC
>TRBJ2-7|TRBD2|few|TRBV7-2
CASSFHIAGLTYEQYF
TGTGCCAGCAGTTTCCACATAGCGGGACTTACCTACGAGCAGTACTTC
>TRBJ2-1|.|.|TRBV15
CATSRDHSGEQFF
TGTGCCACCAGCAGAGATCACTCCGGTGAGCAGTTCTTC
>TRBJ2-5|.|many|TRBV10-1
CASSESPTETQYF
TGCGCCAGCAGTGAGTCCCCTACGGAGACCCAGTACTTC
>TRBJ1-2|.|.|TRBV14
CASSPGKMIGYTF
TGTGCCAGCAGCCCAGGGAAAATGATTGGCTACACCTTC
>TRBJ1-2|.|.|TRBV28
CASSRRTANYGYTF
TGTGCCAGCAGCCGTCGGACAGCTAACTATGGCTACACCTTC
>TRBJ2-7|.|.|TRBV29-1
CSVYGGSSYEQYF
TGCAGCGTTTATGGCGGCAGCTCCTACGAGCAGTACTTC
>TRBJ2-6|TRBD1|.|TRBV9
CASSVSPRDRSSGANVLTF
TGTGCCAGCAGCGTTAGTCCCCGGGACAGGAGCTCTGGGGCCAACGTCCTGACTTTC
>TRBJ2-7|.|.|TRBV5-1
CASSSSLSPYEQYF
TGCGCCAGCAGCTCCAGTTTATCCCCCTACGAGCAGTACTTC
>TRBJ1-5|TRBD1|.|TRBV28
CASSFRQGYGQPQHF
TGTGCCAGCAGTTTCAGACAGGGGTACGGTCAGCCCCAGCATTTT